Listed below are T cell receptor beta chains from one sample, sequenced in a study of blood T cells in healthy people across ages. TCRdb reanalysed the 5' RACE reads using MiXCR and keeps one entry per CDR3 protein. The table has about 1.8 million distinct CDR3 sequences, about 49% seen once; the top ten hold roughly 2%. The sample was blood. These TCRs come from a woman aged 40 to 50 in good health. Each CDR3 is given with its conserved first and last residue. The order of the fields is J gene, D gene, clone size, V gene, CDR3 protein, CDR3 DNA. D genes are given only for firm matches. Size is stated for part of the rows, as once, few or many counts, or as a class when the clone is expanded.

TRBJ1-2 | TRBD1 | . | TRBV7-9 | CASSPPGGPHGYTF | TGTGCCAGCAGCCCCCCAGGGGGCCCACATGGCTACACCTTC
TRBJ1-2 | . | . | TRBV4-3 | CASSQDTVSGYYGYTF | TGCGCCAGCAGCCAAGATACAGTGTCAGGGTACTATGGCTACACCTTC
TRBJ2-5 | TRBD2 | . | TRBV5-5 | CASSLFPSGQETQYF | TGTGCCAGCAGCTTGTTCCCTAGCGGGCAAGAGACCCAGTACTTC
TRBJ1-5 | TRBD1 | few | TRBV6-2/TRBV6-3 | CASSYLKTGGNQPQHF | TGTGCCAGCAGTTACCTGAAGACAGGGGGTAATCAGCCCCAGCATTTT
TRBJ2-5 | . | . | TRBV28 | CASSVTGPTYQETQYF | TGTGCCAGCAGCGTTACGGGACCGACCTACCAAGAGACCCAGTACTTC
TRBJ1-2 | TRBD1 | few | TRBV5-1 | CASSDARTGREGYTF | TGCGCCAGCAGCGACGCAAGGACAGGGAGGGAAGGCTACACCTTC
TRBJ2-5 | . | few | TRBV7-9 | CASQGRQETQYF | TGTGCCTCACAGGGACGACAAGAGACCCAGTACTTC
TRBJ2-6 | TRBD1 | . | TRBV9 | CASTRGTGQPGANVLTF | TGTGCCAGCACTCGAGGGACAGGCCAGCCTGGGGCCAACGTCCTGACTTTC
TRBJ1-2 | . | . | TRBV4-3 | CASSLQGWGGYTF | TGCGCCAGCAGCCTCCAGGGTTGGGGAGGCTACACCTTC
TRBJ1-6 | . | . | TRBV20-1 | CSAGTPYRQPPLHF | TGCAGTGCTGGGACCCCTTACAGGCAACCACCCCTCCACTTT
TRBJ2-7 | TRBD2 | few | TRBV2 | CASSGVPSYEQYF | TGTGCCAGTAGCGGGGTCCCCTCCTACGAGCAGTACTTC
TRBJ1-1 | TRBD1 | . | TRBV29-1 | CSVATGNRGEAFF | TGCAGCGTAGCGACAGGGAATCGAGGTGAAGCTTTCTTT
TRBJ1-2 | . | . | TRBV6-5 | CASTTSNAPYGYTF | TGTGCCAGCACCACAAGCAACGCCCCCTATGGCTACACCTTC
TRBJ1-5 | . | . | TRBV12-3/TRBV12-4 | CASSSQGSYQPQHF | TGTGCCAGCAGTTCACAGGGCTCCTATCAGCCCCAGCATTTT
TRBJ2-5 | . | many | TRBV5-1 | CASSLGSLQETQYF | TGTGCCAGCAGCTTAGGGAGCCTACAAGAGACCCAGTACTTC
TRBJ1-5 | . | once | TRBV20-1 | CSARDVRGSESNQPQHF | TGCAGTGCTAGAGATGTTCGGGGGTCGGAAAGCAATCAGCCCCAGCATTTT
TRBJ2-5 | TRBD2 | . | TRBV7-9 | CASTPSMTSAQPQETQYF | TGTGCCAGCACCCCCAGCATGACTAGCGCACAACCCCAAGAGACCCAGTACTTC
TRBJ1-5 | . | . | TRBV4-3 | CASSQLLGGVGNQPQHF | TGCGCCAGCAGCCAATTACTAGGGGGGGTGGGCAATCAGCCCCAGCATTTT
TRBJ1-6 | . | . | TRBV20-1 | CSARYPDTNNSPLHF | TGCAGTGCTAGATACCCGGACACCAATAATTCACCCCTCCACTTT
TRBJ2-1 | . | once | TRBV5-1 | CASSSGLAGTYNEQFF | TGCGCCAGCAGCTCCGGACTGGCGGGGACCTACAATGAGCAGTTCTTC
TRBJ1-2 | TRBD1 | . | TRBV28 | CASSFPGTGGEGYTF | TGTGCCAGCAGTTTTCCCGGGACAGGGGGGGAAGGCTACACCTTC
TRBJ1-1 | . | . | TRBV21-1 | CAIDRDRDTEAFF | TGTGCCATCGACCGGGACAGGGATACTGAAGCTTTCTTT
TRBJ2-3 | TRBD2 | few | TRBV4-2 | CASSQTTSGGDTQYF | TGTGCCAGCAGCCAGACGACTAGCGGGGGAGATACGCAGTATTTT
TRBJ1-2 | . | once | TRBV3-1 | CASSQEYRPGGYTF | TGTGCCAGCAGCCAAGAGTATCGGCCGGGCGGCTACACCTTC
TRBJ2-5 | . | . | TRBV10-3 | CAISAGTGGETQYF | TGTGCCATCAGTGCCGGGACGGGCGGGGAGACCCAGTACTTC
TRBJ2-5 | . | many | TRBV6-6 | CASSYSILGGEYF | TGTGCCAGCAGTTATTCGATTCTAGGAGGAGAGTACTTC
TRBJ1-2 | TRBD1 | once | TRBV4-1 | CASSQDQVGLGTGYGYTF | TGCGCCAGCAGCCAAGATCAAGTGGGCTTAGGGACAGGCTATGGCTACACCTTC
TRBJ2-5 | TRBD2 | . | TRBV2 | CASRGLAGGLMETQYF | TGTGCCAGCAGGGGACTAGCGGGGGGCCTCATGGAGACCCAGTACTTC
TRBJ1-2 | . | few | TRBV12-3/TRBV12-4 | CASIGHGYGYTF | TGTGCCAGCATAGGGCATGGCTATGGCTACACCTTC
TRBJ1-2 | . | . | TRBV7-8 | CASSLARGRVSARYTF | TGTGCCAGCAGCTTAGCGCGGGGCAGGGTCTCTGCGCGGTACACCTTC
TRBJ2-7 | . | . | TRBV15 | CATSRDETGFYEQYF | TGTGCCACCAGCAGAGATGAGACAGGTTTTTACGAGCAGTACTTC
TRBJ1-4 | . | . | TRBV4-3 | CASSQAPYGITNEKLFF | TGCGCCAGCAGCCAAGCTCCCTACGGGATAACTAATGAAAAACTGTTTTTT
TRBJ2-1 | . | few | TRBV29-1 | CSVVGRASSYNEQFF | TGCAGCGTTGTGGGCAGGGCAAGCTCCTACAATGAGCAGTTCTTC
TRBJ1-5 | . | few | TRBV6-2/TRBV6-3 | CASSYPDKYQPQHF | TGTGCCAGCAGTTATCCAGACAAATATCAGCCCCAGCATTTT
TRBJ2-6 | . | . | TRBV9 | CASSVRTLGGANVLTF | TGTGCCAGCAGCGTAAGGACCTTAGGTGGGGCCAACGTCCTGACTTTC
TRBJ2-1 | TRBD1 | . | TRBV2 | CASGSQGDNEQFF | TGTGCCAGCGGGTCACAGGGGGACAATGAGCAGTTCTTC
TRBJ1-2 | TRBD1 | few | TRBV7-9 | CASSSDRDRDGYTF | TGTGCCAGCAGCTCGGACCGAGACAGGGACGGCTACACCTTC
TRBJ1-5 | . | . | TRBV10-3 | CAIGGGSNQPQHF | TGTGCCATCGGAGGGGGTAGCAATCAGCCCCAGCATTTT
TRBJ1-4 | . | . | TRBV15 | CATSLPGADEKLFF | TGTGCCACCAGCCTCCCCGGTGCTGATGAAAAACTGTTTTTT
TRBJ1-6 | TRBD1 | once | TRBV20-1 | CSARDRTSSYNSPLHF | TGCAGTGCGCGGGACAGGACGAGCTCCTATAATTCACCCCTCCACTTT
TRBJ2-6 | TRBD1 | few | TRBV29-1 | CSVLRTGSEKSGANVLTF | TGCAGCGTATTACGGACAGGGAGTGAGAAAAGTGGGGCCAACGTCCTGACTTTC
TRBJ1-2 | . | . | TRBV6-5 | CASSYSEGWDGYTF | TGTGCCAGCAGTTACTCGGAAGGGTGGGATGGCTACACCTTC
TRBJ1-2 | . | . | TRBV25-1 | CASSEDLPPVGYTF | TGTGCCAGCAGTGAAGATCTGCCTCCTGTTGGCTACACCTTC
TRBJ2-7 | TRBD2 | . | TRBV20-1 | CSAIHSGGDYEQYF | TGCAGTGCGATTCATAGCGGGGGGGACTACGAGCAGTACTTC
TRBJ2-3 | . | . | TRBV7-8 | CASSTAPQTDTQYF | TGTGCCAGCAGCACTGCCCCACAGACAGATACGCAGTATTTT
TRBJ2-7 | . | . | TRBV4-2 | CASSQDRAGFYEQYF | TGTGCCAGCAGCCAAGATAGGGCAGGCTTCTACGAGCAGTACTTC
TRBJ2-5 | . | once | TRBV28 | CASSRGRTWENEQYF | TGTGCCAGCAGTCGGGGCAGGACATGGGAAAATGAGCAGTACTTC
TRBJ2-5 | . | . | TRBV10-3 | CATETGGGGETQYF | TGTGCCACCGAAACAGGGGGGGGAGGAGAGACCCAGTACTTC
TRBJ1-2 | TRBD1 | . | TRBV15 | CATSSQGANYGYTF | TGTGCCACCAGCAGTCAGGGGGCTAACTATGGCTACACCTTC
TRBJ2-5 | . | many | TRBV7-9 | CASSPHSQETQYF | TGTGCCAGCAGCCCACATAGCCAAGAGACCCAGTACTTC
TRBJ2-2 | . | . | TRBV6-1 | CASSLPWGTGELFF | TGTGCCAGCAGCCTACCCTGGGGTACCGGGGAGCTGTTTTTT
TRBJ2-5 | TRBD2 | few | TRBV24-1 | CATSDPMTSGAKTQYF | TGTGCCACCAGTGATCCTATGACTAGCGGAGCGAAGACCCAGTACTTC
TRBJ2-3 | TRBD1 | . | TRBV6-5 | CASSLPLGQGAIDTQYF | TGTGCCAGCAGTTTACCACTGGGACAGGGGGCAATAGATACGCAGTATTTT
TRBJ1-6 | . | . | TRBV25-1 | CASRMNNSPLHF | TGTGCCAGCAGAATGAATAATTCACCCCTCCACTTT
TRBJ1-2 | . | . | TRBV14 | CASSRPYTGYTF | TGTGCCAGCAGCCGGCCGTATACTGGCTACACCTTC
TRBJ1-2 | . | . | TRBV7-3 | CASTTSRGKGTQGYTF | TGTGCCAGCACCACTTCCCGAGGCAAGGGAACACAAGGCTACACCTTC
TRBJ2-7 | . | . | TRBV20-1 | CSASFDSYEQYF | TGCAGTGCTAGCTTCGACTCATACGAGCAGTACTTC
TRBJ2-3 | . | . | TRBV24-1 | CATSREFTDTQYF | TGTGCCACCAGCAGGGAGTTCACAGATACGCAGTATTTT
TRBJ2-5 | . | . | TRBV6-5 | CASSYEGRGNKQYF | TGTGCCAGCAGTTACGAGGGTAGAGGGAACAAGCAGTACTTC